This T cell receptor beta chain was captured by sequencing in a study of blood T cell repertoires in COVID-19. Overall study: Samples came from the United States, Italy and Spain, spanning acute and convalescent COVID-19. Sample material is recorded as cDNA or gDNA derived from T cells, B-cell-depleted T cells, or PBMCs.

Original data processing: From reference gene primer amplification, estimates of nucleated cell counts were derived. Profiling relied on immunoSEQ multiplex PCR, and the TCRdb table lists in-frame clones only, not all of them. For V, J and clone size, that table is used; D and trimming come from the DNA. The sample records tens of thousands of clones, 80% to 90% being singletons. The CDR3 totals 14 residues. Per the germline V gene, CDR1 is MNHEY and CDR2 is SMNVEV (reference sequence). The V end was cut by 5 bases, the J end by 5 bases, with 15 bases between. Sequencing was done on a sample of peripheral blood. The V call is TRBV27, the J call TRBJ2-5, with a tentative D call TRBD1 (5 bases). This sequence was found in a man aged 25 to 40 with acute or convalescent COVID-19. CDR3 in amino acids: CASSDRQAGETQYF. CDR3 coding DNA: TGTGCCAGCAGTGATCGACAAGCAGGGGAGACCCAGTACTTC.